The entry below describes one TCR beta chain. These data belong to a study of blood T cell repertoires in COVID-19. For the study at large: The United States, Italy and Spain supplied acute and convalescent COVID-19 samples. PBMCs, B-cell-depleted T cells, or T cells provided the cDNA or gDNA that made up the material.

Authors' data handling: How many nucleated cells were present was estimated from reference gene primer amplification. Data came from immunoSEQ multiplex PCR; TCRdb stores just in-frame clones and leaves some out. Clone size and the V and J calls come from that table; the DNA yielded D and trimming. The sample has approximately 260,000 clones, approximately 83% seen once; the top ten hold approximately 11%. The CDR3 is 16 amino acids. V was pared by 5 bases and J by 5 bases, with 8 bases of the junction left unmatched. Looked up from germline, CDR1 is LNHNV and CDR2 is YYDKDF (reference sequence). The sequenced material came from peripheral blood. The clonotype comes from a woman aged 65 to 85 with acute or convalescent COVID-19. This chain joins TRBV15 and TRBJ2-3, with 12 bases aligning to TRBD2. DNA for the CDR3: TGTGCCACCAGCGCGCGGACTAGCGGGGTTGGAGATACGCAGTATTTT. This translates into CATSARTSGVGDTQYF.